The 9 T cell receptor beta chains in this list originate from one sample, sequenced in a study of neurological immune-mediated disorders (dated by TCRdb to about 2019). Libraries came from 5' RACE. The instrument given in TCRdb is Illumina HiSeq 2500. TCRdb itself trimmed the public reads at Q25 with fastp, ran MiXCR and retained productive beta chains. Rows with a matching CDR3 protein are joined into one entry that keeps the most common DNA and genes. For this sample the table gives approximately 50,000 distinct CDR3 sequences, of which about 3% were detected only once. The ten largest clones represent under 6% of the sample. What was sequenced was PBMCs. The source is a man in his forties or fifties with multiple sclerosis.

This clonotype occurred many times. The V gene is TRBV12-3 or TRBV12-4, the J gene TRBJ2-7, with 10 bases matching TRBD2. V shed 6 bases, J shed 6 bases, and the junction held 8 bases outside the gene matches. CDR3 length equals 14 residues. CDR3 coding DNA: TGTGCCAGCAGATCCAGCGGGGGGGCCTTCGAGCAGTACTTC. It specifies CASRSSGGAFEQYF.

This clonotype was picked up many times. The chain couples TRBV6-5 to TRBJ1-6; the D is unclear. Germline V gives CDR1 MNHEY, CDR2 SVGAGI. The V gene lost 0 bases and the J gene lost 9 bases, with 24 bases spanning the gap. This CDR3 contains 19 residues. In DNA form, the CDR3 reads TGTGCCAGCAGTTACTCGACCGTGAGACATGAAGGAGTGGGTTCACCCCTCCACTTT. It encodes CASSYSTVRHEGVGSPLHF.

This clonotype was counted at least ten times. The rearrangement uses TRBV7-9 and TRBJ1-1, with 8 bases identical to TRBD1. CDR3 length: 17 amino acids. CDR1 and CDR2 (germline): SEHNR, FQNEAQ (reference sequence). J lost 0 bases, V lost 3 bases, and 9 bases had no gene match. The CDR3 DNA follows: TGTGCCAGCAGCTTCCGGCATACAGGGGGTATGAACACTGAAGCTTTCTTT. Translated, it gives CASSFRHTGGMNTEAFF.

This clonotype has ten or more counts. This rearrangement joins TRBV7-3 to TRBJ2-2; D is unclear. Trimming removed 5 bases from V and 6 bases from J, with 10 bases in between. This CDR3 is 13 amino acids long. The germline V gene encodes CDR1 SGHTA and CDR2 FQGTGA. CDR3 in DNA: TGTGCCAGCAGCGTGGTTAAATCCGGGGAGCTGTTTTTT. This codes for CASSVVKSGELFF.

This clonotype was seen repeatedly, ten times or more. This rearrangement joins TRBV3-1 to TRBJ2-3; 7 nucleotides match TRBD2. CDR3 length: 15 amino acids. The germline V gene encodes CDR1 LGHDT and CDR2 YNNKEL (reference sequence). Trimming took 5 bases from V and 2 from J; bases not matched to a gene: 7. CDR3 sequence (DNA): TGTGCCAGCAGCTCCCGGGGGGACGCCACAGATACGCAGTATTTT. Protein product: CASSSRGDATDTQYF.

This clonotype was observed at least ten times. V and J are TRBV20-1 and TRBJ1-2; D not certain. V lost 6 bases and J lost 2, with 13 bases in between. Per germline, CDR1 DFQATT and CDR2 SNEGSKA (reference sequence). The CDR3 totals 13 residues. In nucleotides, the CDR3 is TGCAGTGCCCGAGGAGGGATAAACTATGGCTACACCTTC. It encodes CSARGGINYGYTF.

The chain couples TRBV18 to TRBJ2-1, with D perhaps TRBD2 (5 bases). Trimming left V 8 bases short and J 3 bases short, with 5 bases between. CDR1 and CDR2 (germline): KGHSH, LQKENI. The CDR3 consists of 11 residues. CDR3: CASRDYNEQFF. In DNA, the CDR3 is TGTGCCAGCCGGGACTACAATGAGCAGTTCTTC. The complete variable domain, with remaining parts taken from reference TRBV18 and TRBJ2-1, reads NAGVMQNPRHLVRRRGQEARLRCSPMKGHSHVYWYRQLPEEGLKFMVYLQKENIIDESGMPKERFSAEFPKEGPSILRIQQVVRGDSAAYFCASRDYNEQFFGPGTRLTVL.

This clonotype was recorded many times. The chain has TRBV12-3 or TRBV12-4 and TRBJ1-5; maybe TRBD1 (6 bases). V dropped 3 bases and J dropped 5 bases, with 14 bases sitting between them. The CDR3 consists of 15 residues. The chain's CDR3 is CASSFRQGRYQPQHF. DNA for the CDR3: TGTGCCAGCAGTTTTAGGCAGGGGAGGTATCAGCCCCAGCATTTT.

This clonotype appeared many times. The chain recombines TRBV5-5 with TRBJ2-7; D perhaps matches TRBD2 (6 bases). The length of the CDR3 is 12 residues. Germline assignment: CDR1 SGHKS and CDR2 YYEKEE (reference sequence). V lost 0 bases, J lost 9 bases, and 10 bases lay in between. The CDR3 here is CASSLAQGGQYF. The CDR3 bases are TGTGCCAGCAGCTTGGCGCAGGGAGGGCAGTACTTC.